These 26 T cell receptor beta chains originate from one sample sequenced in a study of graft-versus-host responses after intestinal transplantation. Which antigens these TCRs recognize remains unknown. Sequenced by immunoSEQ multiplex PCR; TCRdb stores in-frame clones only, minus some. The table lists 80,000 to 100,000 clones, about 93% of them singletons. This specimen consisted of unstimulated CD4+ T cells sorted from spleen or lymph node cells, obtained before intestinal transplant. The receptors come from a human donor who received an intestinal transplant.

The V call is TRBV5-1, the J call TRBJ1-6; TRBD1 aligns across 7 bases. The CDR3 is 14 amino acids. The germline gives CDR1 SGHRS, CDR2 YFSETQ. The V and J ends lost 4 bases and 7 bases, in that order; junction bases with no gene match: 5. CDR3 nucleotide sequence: TGCGCCAGCAGCGGGGGGACAGCCAATTCACCCCTCCACTTT. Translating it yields CASSGGTANSPLHF.

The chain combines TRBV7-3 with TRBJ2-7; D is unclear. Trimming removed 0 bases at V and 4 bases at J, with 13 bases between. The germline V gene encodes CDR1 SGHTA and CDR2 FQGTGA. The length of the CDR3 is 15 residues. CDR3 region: CASSLTPGLVYEQYF. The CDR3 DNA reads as TGTGCCAGCAGCTTAACGCCAGGTTTGGTATACGAGCAGTACTTC.

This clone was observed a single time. The CDR3 coding sequence is TGTGCCAGCACCCTACTTAGTGGAGGGCTGGGTGAGCAGTTCTTC. This codes for CASTLLSGGLGEQFF. The chain is built from TRBV7-9 and TRBJ2-1, with a tentative D call TRBD2 (6 bases). The CDR3 loop spans 15 amino acids. Per germline, CDR1 SEHNR and CDR2 FQNEAQ (reference sequence). Trimming cost V 7 bases and J 9 bases, with 22 bases left between them.

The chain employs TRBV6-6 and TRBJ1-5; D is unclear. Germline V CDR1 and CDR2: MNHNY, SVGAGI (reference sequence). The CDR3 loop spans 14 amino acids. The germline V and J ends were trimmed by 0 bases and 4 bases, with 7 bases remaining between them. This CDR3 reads CASSYSNLNQPQHF. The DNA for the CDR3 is TGTGCCAGCAGTTACTCGAACTTGAATCAGCCCCAGCATTTT.

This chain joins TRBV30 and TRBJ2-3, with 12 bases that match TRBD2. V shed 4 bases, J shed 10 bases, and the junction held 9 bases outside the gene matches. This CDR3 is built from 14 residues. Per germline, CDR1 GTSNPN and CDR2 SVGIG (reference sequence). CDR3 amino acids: CAWTGLAGFHPQYF. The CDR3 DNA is TGTGCCTGGACCGGACTAGCGGGATTCCATCCGCAGTATTTT.

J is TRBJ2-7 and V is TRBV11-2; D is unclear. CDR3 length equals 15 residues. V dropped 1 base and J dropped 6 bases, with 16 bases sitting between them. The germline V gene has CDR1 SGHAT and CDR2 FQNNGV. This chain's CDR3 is CASSLGVRTIGEQYF. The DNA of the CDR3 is TGTGCCAGCAGCTTAGGGGTACGAACTATTGGCGAGCAGTACTTC.

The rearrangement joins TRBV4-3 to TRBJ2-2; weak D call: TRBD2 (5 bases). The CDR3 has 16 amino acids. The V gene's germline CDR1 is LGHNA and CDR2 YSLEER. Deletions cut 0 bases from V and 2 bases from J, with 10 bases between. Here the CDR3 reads CASSQEWTANTGELFF. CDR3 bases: TGCGCCAGCAGCCAAGAGTGGACTGCAAACACCGGGGAGCTGTTTTTT.

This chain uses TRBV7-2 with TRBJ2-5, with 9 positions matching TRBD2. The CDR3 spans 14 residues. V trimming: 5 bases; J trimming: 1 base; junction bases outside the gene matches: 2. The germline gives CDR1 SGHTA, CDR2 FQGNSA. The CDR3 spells CASSPGLAQETQYF. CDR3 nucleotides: TGTGCCAGCAGCCCGGGACTAGCCCAAGAGACCCAGTACTTC.

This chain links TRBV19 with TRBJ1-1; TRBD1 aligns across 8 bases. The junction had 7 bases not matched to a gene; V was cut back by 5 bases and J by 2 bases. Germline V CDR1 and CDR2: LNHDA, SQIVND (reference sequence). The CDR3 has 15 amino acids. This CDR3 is CASSPLDRDNTEAFF. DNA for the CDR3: TGTGCCAGTAGTCCCCTGGACAGGGATAACACTGAAGCTTTCTTT.

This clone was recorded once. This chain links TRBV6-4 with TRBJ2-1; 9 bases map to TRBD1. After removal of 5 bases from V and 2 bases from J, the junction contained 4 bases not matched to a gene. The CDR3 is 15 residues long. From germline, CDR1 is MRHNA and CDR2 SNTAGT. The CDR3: CASSSGTGTYNEQFF. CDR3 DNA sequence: TGTGCCAGCAGTTCCGGGACAGGGACCTACAATGAGCAGTTCTTC.

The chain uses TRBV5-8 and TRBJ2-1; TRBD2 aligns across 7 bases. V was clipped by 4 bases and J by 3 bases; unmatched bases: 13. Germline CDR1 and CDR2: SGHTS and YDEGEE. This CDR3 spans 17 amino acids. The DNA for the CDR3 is TGTGCCAGCAGCCTATTCTTGACTAGCCAAGTCTACAATGAGCAGTTCTTC. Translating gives CASSLFLTSQVYNEQFF.

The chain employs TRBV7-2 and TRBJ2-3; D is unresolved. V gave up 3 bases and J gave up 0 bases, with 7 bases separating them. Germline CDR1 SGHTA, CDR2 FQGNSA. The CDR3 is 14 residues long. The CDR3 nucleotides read TGTGCCAGCAGCTTCGACAAAAGCACAGATACGCAGTATTTT. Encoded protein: CASSFDKSTDTQYF. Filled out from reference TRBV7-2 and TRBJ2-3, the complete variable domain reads GAGVSQSPSNKVTEKGKDVELRCDPISGHTALYWYRQSLGQGLEFLIYFQGNSAPDKSGLPSDRFSAERTGGSVSTLTIQRTQQEDSAVYLCASSFDKSTDTQYFGPGTRLTVL.

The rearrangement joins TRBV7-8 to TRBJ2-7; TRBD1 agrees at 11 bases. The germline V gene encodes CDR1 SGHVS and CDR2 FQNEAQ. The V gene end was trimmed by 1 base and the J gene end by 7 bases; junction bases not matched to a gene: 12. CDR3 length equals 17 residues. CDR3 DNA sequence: TGTGCCAGCAGCTTAGGGTTTCAGGACAGGGGGCGGCGGGAGCAGTACTTC. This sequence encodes CASSLGFQDRGRREQYF.

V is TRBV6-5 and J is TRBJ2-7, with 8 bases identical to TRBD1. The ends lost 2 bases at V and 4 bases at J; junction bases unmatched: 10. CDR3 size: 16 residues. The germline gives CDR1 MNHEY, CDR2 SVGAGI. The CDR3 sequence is CASSYTPGGARYEQYF. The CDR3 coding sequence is TGTGCCAGCAGTTACACTCCAGGGGGCGCGAGGTACGAGCAGTACTTC.

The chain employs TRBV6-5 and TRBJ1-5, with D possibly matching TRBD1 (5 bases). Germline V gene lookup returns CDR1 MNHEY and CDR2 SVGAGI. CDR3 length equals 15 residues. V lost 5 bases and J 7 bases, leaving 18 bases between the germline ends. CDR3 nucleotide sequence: TGTGCCAGCAGTAGCGCAGCAGGGCTCGGGCAGCCCCAGCATTTT. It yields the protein CASSSAAGLGQPQHF.

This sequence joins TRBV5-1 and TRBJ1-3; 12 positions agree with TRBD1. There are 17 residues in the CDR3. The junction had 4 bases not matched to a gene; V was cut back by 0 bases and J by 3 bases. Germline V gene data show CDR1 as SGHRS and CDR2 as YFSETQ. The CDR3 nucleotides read TGCGCCAGCAGCTTGGAGGGACAGGGGGCAAATGGAAACACCATATATTTT. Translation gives CASSLEGQGANGNTIYF.

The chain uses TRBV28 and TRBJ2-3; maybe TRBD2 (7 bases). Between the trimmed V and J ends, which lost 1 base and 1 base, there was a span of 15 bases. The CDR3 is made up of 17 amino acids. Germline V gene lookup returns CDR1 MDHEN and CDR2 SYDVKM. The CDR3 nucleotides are TGTGCCAGCAGTTTATACGGGGGGCCCAGGGGCACAGATACGCAGTATTTT. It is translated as CASSLYGGPRGTDTQYF.

CDR3 coding DNA: TGTGCCAGCAGCCAAGAAGGGGGCAGGGGCCGGTATAATTCACCCCTCCACTTT. Protein: CASSQEGGRGRYNSPLHF. The chain uses TRBV4-2 and TRBJ1-6; 7 bases are shared with TRBD1. The trim removed 0 bases at V and 4 bases at J, leaving 9 bases unmatched. The CDR3 totals 18 residues. Germline CDR1 and CDR2: LGHNA and YNFKEQ.

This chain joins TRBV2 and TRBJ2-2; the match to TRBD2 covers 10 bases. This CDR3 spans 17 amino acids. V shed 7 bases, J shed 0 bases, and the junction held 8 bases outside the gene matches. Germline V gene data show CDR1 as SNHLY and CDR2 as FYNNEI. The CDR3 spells CASKPGLATSNTGELFF. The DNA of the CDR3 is TGTGCCAGCAAGCCGGGACTAGCGACCTCGAACACCGGGGAGCTGTTTTTT.

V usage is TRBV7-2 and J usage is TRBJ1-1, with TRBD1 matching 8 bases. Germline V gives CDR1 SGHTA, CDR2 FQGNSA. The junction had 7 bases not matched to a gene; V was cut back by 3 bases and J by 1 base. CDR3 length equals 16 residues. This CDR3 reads CASSFPQGAGNTEAFF. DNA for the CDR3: TGTGCCAGCAGCTTCCCTCAGGGGGCAGGGAACACTGAAGCTTTCTTT.

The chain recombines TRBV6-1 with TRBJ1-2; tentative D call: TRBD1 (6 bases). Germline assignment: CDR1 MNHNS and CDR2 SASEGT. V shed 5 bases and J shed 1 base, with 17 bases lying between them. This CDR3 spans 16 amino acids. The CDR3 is CASSKDPGHFNYGYTF. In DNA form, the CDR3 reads TGTGCCAGCAGTAAAGACCCGGGACACTTTAACTATGGCTACACCTTC.

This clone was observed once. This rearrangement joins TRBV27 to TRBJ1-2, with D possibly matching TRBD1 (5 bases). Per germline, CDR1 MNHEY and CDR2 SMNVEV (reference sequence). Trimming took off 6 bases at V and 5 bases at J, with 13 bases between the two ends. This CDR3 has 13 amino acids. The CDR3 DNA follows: TGTGCCAGCAGGCGGGACGGCGGGTATGGCTACACCTTC. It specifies CASRRDGGYGYTF.

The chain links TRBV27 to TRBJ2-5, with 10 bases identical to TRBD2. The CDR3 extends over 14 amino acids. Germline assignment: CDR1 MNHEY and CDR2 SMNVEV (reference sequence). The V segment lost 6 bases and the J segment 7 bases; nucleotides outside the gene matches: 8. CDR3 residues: CASRKAGGPATQYF. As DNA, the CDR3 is TGTGCCAGCAGAAAAGCGGGGGGGCCGGCGACCCAGTACTTC.

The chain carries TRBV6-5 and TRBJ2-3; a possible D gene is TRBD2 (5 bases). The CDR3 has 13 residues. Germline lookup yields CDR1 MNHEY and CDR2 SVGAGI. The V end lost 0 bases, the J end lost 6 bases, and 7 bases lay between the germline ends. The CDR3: CASSYSWRDTQYF. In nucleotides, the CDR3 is TGTGCCAGCAGTTACTCGTGGAGGGATACGCAGTATTTT.

The CDR3 sequence: CASSYQQGVYEQYF. DNA of the CDR3: TGTGCCAGCAGTTATCAACAGGGGGTGTACGAGCAGTACTTC. The rearrangement links TRBV6-5 to TRBJ2-7, with 8 positions matching TRBD1. CDR3 size: 14 residues. Germline trimming cut 3 bases from V and 4 bases from J; bases unmatched to any gene: 5. CDR1 is MNHEY and CDR2 is SVGAGI in the germline V gene.

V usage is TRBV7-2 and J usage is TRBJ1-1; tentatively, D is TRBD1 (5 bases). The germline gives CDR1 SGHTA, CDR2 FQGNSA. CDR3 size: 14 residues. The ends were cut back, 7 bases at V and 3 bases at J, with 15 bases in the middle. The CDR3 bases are TGTGCCAGCACCCTACAGGTTGATGACACTGAAGCTTTCTTT. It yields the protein CASTLQVDDTEAFF.